The present entry profiles one T cell receptor (beta chain) with its context. This entry is derived from a study of Graves' ophthalmopathy and Graves' hyperthyroidism. Study information: The study drew peripheral blood at initial diagnosis, before any treatment.

RNA transcripts were the source from which TCR beta CDR3 regions were amplified. The authors performed first-round RT-PCR with HTBI primers and then a second-round multiplex PCR. TCRdb reanalysed the multiplex PCR reads using MiXCR and keeps one entry per CDR3 protein. Of 600,000 to 950,000 distinct CDR3 sequences listed, roughly two fifths are singletons. The germline gives CDR1 SNHLY, CDR2 FYNNEI. The CDR3 is 16 amino acids. The ends were cut back, 7 bases at V and 3 bases at J, with 18 bases in the middle. This receptor was taken from an adult man with Graves' ophthalmopathy. The V and J genes are TRBV2 and TRBJ1-4; maybe TRBD1 (6 bases). The sequencing sample was made of peripheral blood. The CDR3 DNA reads as TGTGCCAGCACCAGACTAGCGGGGGGCTCTAATGAAAAACTGTTTTTT. It encodes CASTRLAGGSNEKLFF.